This TCR beta chain was obtained from a study of early T cells in non-severe SARS-CoV-2 infection. Across the study: Chains from this unsorted whole-blood bulk RNA could not be paired.

General study findings and limits: A preference for anti-spike CD8 responses marked VDJdb matching, which missed private and CD4 specificities.

Of note for this clonotype: The target antigen is unknown.

The V gene end was trimmed by 6 bases and the J gene end by 7 bases; junction bases not matched to a gene: 4. The germline V gene encodes CDR1 SGHTA and CDR2 FQGNSA. The CDR3 runs 14 residues. Individual cDNA molecules carried attached unique molecular identifiers. Each CDR3 protein is one row after TCRdb ran MiXCR on the 5' RACE reads. Here the sample spans some 96,000 distinct CDR3 sequences, about 10% being singletons. The TCR was taken from an adult who was a healthcare worker with PCR-confirmed SARS-CoV-2 infection or an uninfected control (not recorded which). The input for sequencing was whole blood, taken at baseline. The V and J genes are TRBV7-2 and TRBJ2-1, with 12 nucleotides matching TRBD2. The CDR3 here is CASSGLAGRNEQFF. DNA for the CDR3: TGTGCCAGCAGTGGACTAGCGGGAAGAAATGAGCAGTTCTTC.